The 28 T cell receptor beta chains given below trace back to one sample, sequenced in a study of blood T cells in healthy people across ages. Combining a sample-barcoded 5' primer with a J-beta primer mix, a second PCR ran for roughly 6 to 12 cycles. Each CDR3 protein gets one entry after TCRdb re-called the 5' RACE reads with MiXCR. The sample has about a million distinct CDR3 sequences; 48% are singletons. Sequences were obtained from blood. These receptors originate from a man aged 25 to 40 in good health.

The chain couples TRBV28 to TRBJ2-1; D ambiguous. In germline, CDR1 is MDHEN, CDR2 SYDVKM. This CDR3 spans 15 amino acids. The CDR3 protein is CAVRSGVRNLETQFF. In DNA, the CDR3 is TGTGCGGTTCGGAGTGGAGTTAGGAATTTAGAGACCCAGTTCTTC.

The gene calls are TRBV14 and TRBJ1-6; possibly TRBD1 for D (6 bases). Germline CDR1 and CDR2: SGHDN and FVKESK. V gave up 1 base and J gave up 10 bases, with 14 bases separating them. The CDR3 runs to 15 residues. This CDR3 is CASSQAQGQGSPLHF. The CDR3 DNA reads as TGTGCCAGCAGCCAAGCTCAGGGGCAAGGATCACCCCTCCACTTT. Full variable domain (outside the CDR3, taken from reference TRBV14 and TRBJ1-6): EAGVTQFPSHSVIEKGQTVTLRCDPISGHDNLYWYRRVMGKEIKFLLHFVKESKQDESGMPNNRFLAERTGGTYSTLKVQPAELEDSGVYFCASSQAQGQGSPLHFGNGTRLTVT.

On this clonotype itself: Sequence at one end of the junction differs from germline and may be a read error. The V call is TRBV3-1, the J call TRBJ2-5, with D tentatively TRBD2 (5 bases). This CDR3 region has 12 residues. Germline V gene data show CDR1 as LGHDT and CDR2 as YNNKEL (reference sequence). CDR3: CTSTQLGETQYF. CDR3 DNA: TGTACCAGCACCCAACTAGGAGAGACCCAGTACTTC.

This chain uses TRBV12-3 or TRBV12-4 with TRBJ2-5; the D gene is possibly TRBD1 (6 bases). The DNA matches TRBJ2-7 better at its end, which makes the J call doubtful. The CDR3 totals 13 residues. In DNA form, the CDR3 reads TGTGCCAGCAGTCCAAACCAGGGGTCCGAGCAGTACTTC. It specifies CASSPNQGSEQYF.

This clonotype was detected ten times or more. This chain's CDR3 is CASSSIGGYEQYF. CDR3 coding DNA: TGTGCCAGCAGCTCTATTGGGGGCTACGAGCAGTACTTC. The chain recombines TRBV5-5 with TRBJ2-7; D could derive from TRBD1 or TRBD2 (5 bases each). Between the trimmed V and J ends, which lost 3 bases and 3 bases, there was a span of 10 bases. Per the germline V gene, CDR1 is SGHKS and CDR2 is YYEKEE (reference sequence). This CDR3 spans 13 amino acids.

This clonotype has ten or more counts. The CDR3 DNA reads as TGCAGTGCTAGCCCCACCTACGAGCAGTACTTC. Translating it yields CSASPTYEQYF. The gene calls are TRBV20-1 and TRBJ2-7; no definite D call. The CDR3 sequence is 11 residues long. The germline V and J ends were trimmed by 3 bases and 2 bases, with 5 bases remaining between them. Germline lookup yields CDR1 DFQATT and CDR2 SNEGSKA (reference sequence).

The CDR3 protein is CATSSYVGPYEQYF. CDR3 nucleotide sequence: TGTGCCACCAGCAGTTATGTGGGCCCGTACGAGCAGTACTTC. The rearrangement links TRBV15 to TRBJ2-7, with D unresolved. V lost 3 bases, J lost 4 bases, and 13 bases lay in between. CDR1 is LNHNV and CDR2 is YYDKDF in the germline V gene (reference sequence). The CDR3 extends over 14 amino acids.

The rearrangement links TRBV20-1 to TRBJ1-5; D not certain. V was cut by 4 bases and J by 0 bases, with 4 bases left in between. Per germline, CDR1 DFQATT and CDR2 SNEGSKA (reference sequence). The CDR3 consists of 12 residues. CDR3 in DNA: TGCAGTGCTAAGGTTAGCAATCAGCCCCAGCATTTT. It translates to CSAKVSNQPQHF.

The sample holds a few counts of this clonotype. An end of the junction differs from the germline gene, which may be a read error. The chain recombines TRBV12-3 or TRBV12-4 with TRBJ2-6, with D maybe TRBD1 (5 bases). The CDR3 runs 17 residues. DNA for the CDR3: TGTGCCAGCAGTTTAAGGTCCTCCCTCTCTGGGGCCAACGTCCCGACTTTC. Amino acid sequence: CASSLRSSLSGANVPTF.

This clonotype turned up a few times. The chain joins TRBV5-1 to TRBJ1-2; tentative D call: TRBD1 (5 bases). V lost 7 bases and J lost 4, with 8 bases in between. Germline-derived CDR1 and CDR2 are SGHRS and YFSETQ. The CDR3 length is 11 residues. Here the CDR3 reads CASQGLYGYTF. The CDR3 nucleotides read TGCGCCAGCCAGGGCCTCTATGGCTACACCTTC.

The V gene is TRBV2, the J gene TRBJ2-1; 9 nucleotides line up with TRBD2. V lost 6 bases, J lost 3 bases, and 6 bases stayed unmatched. Looked up from germline, CDR1 is SNHLY and CDR2 is FYNNEI. The CDR3 contains 15 residues. The CDR3 loop reads CASSPQAGGYNEQFF. CDR3 nucleotides: TGTGCCAGCAGCCCCCAAGCGGGGGGCTACAATGAGCAGTTCTTC.

This clonotype was seen a few times. The V and J genes are TRBV5-1 and TRBJ2-7; 7 positions match TRBD1. CDR1 is SGHRS and CDR2 is YFSETQ in the germline V gene. This CDR3 spans 15 amino acids. V trimming: 4 bases; J trimming: 0 bases; junction bases outside the gene matches: 7. The CDR3 sequence: CASSLTGATSYEQYF. The CDR3 nucleotides read TGCGCCAGCAGCCTCACAGGGGCGACCTCCTACGAGCAGTACTTC.

In this sample, this clonotype turned up once. The chain combines TRBV6-5 with TRBJ1-2; D perhaps matches TRBD1 (6 bases). V shed 4 bases and J shed 1 base, with 22 bases lying between them. Germline V gene data show CDR1 as MNHEY and CDR2 as SVGAGI. There are 18 residues in the CDR3. Here the CDR3 DNA reads TGTGCCAGCAGTTCAGCCTCTTCGGGAGGGGGTCATAACTATGGCTACACCTTC. It is translated as CASSSASSGGGHNYGYTF.

The table lists this clonotype with a few counts. This sequence joins TRBV12-5 and TRBJ1-2, with 9 bases matching TRBD1. The length of the CDR3 is 10 residues. Germline V lookup: CDR1 LGHNT, CDR2 FRNRAP. The V gene end was trimmed by 11 bases and the J gene end by 6 bases; junction bases not matched to a gene: 1. The DNA for the CDR3 is TGTGCTGACAGGGGGAATGGCTACACCTTC. Residues: CADRGNGYTF.

This chain links TRBV12-3 or TRBV12-4 with TRBJ1-1; D is unresolved. The CDR3 extends over 11 amino acids. V lost 7 bases and J lost 2, with 5 bases in between. The CDR3 DNA is TGTGCCAGCAACGCCAACACTGAAGCTTTCTTT. Translating it yields CASNANTEAFF.

V usage is TRBV5-1 and J usage is TRBJ2-3, with D possibly matching TRBD2 (5 bases). The V end lost 4 bases, the J end lost 4 bases, and 16 bases lay between the germline ends. Germline values: CDR1 SGHRS, CDR2 YFSETQ. This CDR3 has 15 amino acids. The CDR3 region is CASSPNGDRADTQYF. The DNA for the CDR3 is TGCGCCAGCAGCCCGAACGGGGATAGGGCAGATACGCAGTATTTT.

This clonotype was observed a single time. The chain links TRBV20-1 to TRBJ2-7; perhaps TRBD2 as D (6 bases). Looked up from germline, CDR1 is DFQATT and CDR2 is SNEGSKA (reference sequence). Trimming took 6 bases from V and 1 from J, leaving 19 bases between them. CDR3 length equals 15 residues. CDR3 coding DNA: TGCAGTGCCACCATTACTAGCTCGCTTTCCTACGAGCAGTACTTC. Translation: CSATITSSLSYEQYF.

The CDR3 here is CASSWTDSSYEQYF. The CDR3, as DNA: TGTGCCAGCAGTTGGACGGACAGCTCCTACGAGCAGTACTTC. V usage is TRBV6-2 or TRBV6-3 and J usage is TRBJ2-7; D might be TRBD1 (6 bases). The germline V gene has CDR1 MNHEY and CDR2 SVGEGT. The CDR3 loop spans 14 amino acids. V was clipped by 4 bases and J by 0 bases, with 10 bases between them.

This clonotype occurred a few times. This chain connects TRBV7-2 to TRBJ1-2; 9 nucleotides agree with TRBD1. Germline CDR1 reads SGHTA; CDR2 reads FQGNSA. This CDR3 contains 15 residues. Trimming removed 10 bases from V and 0 bases from J; junction bases left unmatched: 9. Written as DNA, the CDR3 is TGTGCCATTCGGGGGGACAGGGAAACTAACTATGGCTACACCTTC. The encoded protein is CAIRGDRETNYGYTF.

This chain joins TRBV20-1 and TRBJ2-2, with 11 bases that match TRBD1. CDR3 size: 15 residues. Trimming took 6 bases from V and 5 from J; bases not matched to a gene: 8. Germline lookup yields CDR1 DFQATT and CDR2 SNEGSKA (reference sequence). CDR3 bases: TGCAGTGCCACTCCTTGGGACAGGGGGACCGGGGAGCTGTTTTTT. Translating gives CSATPWDRGTGELFF.

The chain uses TRBV9 and TRBJ2-2; unclear D gene. With 4 bases removed from V and 1 base from J, the gap between germline ends came to 8 bases. Germline CDR1 and CDR2: SGDLS and YYNGEE. There are 14 residues in the CDR3. The CDR3 sequence: CASSPNKNTGELFF. The CDR3 nucleotides read TGTGCCAGCAGCCCAAACAAGAACACCGGGGAGCTGTTTTTT.

This clonotype was observed a handful of times. V and J are TRBV3-1 and TRBJ1-3; D gene ambiguous. The CDR3 extends over 14 amino acids. Looked up from germline, CDR1 is LGHDT and CDR2 is YNNKEL (reference sequence). V lost 4 bases, J lost 1 base, and 8 bases lay in between. In DNA, the CDR3 is TGTGCCAGCAGCCCCCAGAGGTCTGGAAACACCATATATTTT. Translation: CASSPQRSGNTIYF.

The chain uses TRBV29-1 and TRBJ2-7, with D perhaps TRBD1 or TRBD2 (5 bases each). The CDR3 is 13 amino acids. The V gene lost 4 bases and the J gene lost 3 bases, with 13 bases spanning the gap. Germline V lookup: CDR1 SQVTM, CDR2 ANQGSEA. The CDR3 sequence: CSVVPRDGYEQYF. The CDR3 nucleotides read TGCAGCGTTGTTCCTCGGGACGGCTACGAGCAGTACTTC.

The rearrangement joins TRBV7-9 to TRBJ2-4; D remains ambiguous. The V gene lost 3 bases and the J gene lost 0 bases, with 6 bases spanning the gap. Germline assignment: CDR1 SEHNR and CDR2 FQNEAQ (reference sequence). CDR3 length: 14 residues. CDR3 coding DNA: TGTGCCAGCAGCTTCGACGAAGCCAAAAACATTCAGTACTTC. Its translation is CASSFDEAKNIQYF.

The chain employs TRBV27 and TRBJ2-5; perhaps D is TRBD1 or TRBD2 (5 bases each). V lost 4 bases to trimming and J lost 0 bases, with 15 bases between them. Germline lookup yields CDR1 MNHEY and CDR2 SMNVEV (reference sequence). The CDR3 loop spans 16 amino acids. CDR3 sequence (DNA): TGTGCCAGCAGTTCCCGGGACCGCCTGTACCAAGAGACCCAGTACTTC. Protein product: CASSSRDRLYQETQYF.

CDR3 coding DNA: TGTGCCAGCAGAAACCCCGGGACTAGCGGGGGTGAGGGGACAGATACGCAGTATTTT. Protein product: CASRNPGTSGGEGTDTQYF. V is TRBV12-3 or TRBV12-4 and J is TRBJ2-3; TRBD2 aligns across 14 bases. V was pared by 6 bases and J by 3 bases, with 14 bases of the junction left unmatched. This CDR3 is built from 19 residues.

This clonotype was seen only once. The chain has TRBV20-1 and TRBJ2-1; 7 nucleotides align to TRBD2. V lost 3 bases and J lost 4; bases outside the gene matches: 6. CDR1 is DFQATT, CDR2 SNEGSKA, per germline (reference sequence). This CDR3 region has 14 residues. In nucleotides, the CDR3 is TGCAGTGCTAGTCCCCTAGCGGCTTACAATGAGCAGTTCTTC. It specifies CSASPLAAYNEQFF.

The chain carries TRBV7-3 and TRBJ2-3; D unclear. This CDR3 is 14 amino acids long. CDR1 and CDR2 (germline): SGHTA, FQGTGA. V lost 8 bases and J lost 5, with 17 bases in between. The CDR3 DNA sequence: TGTGCCAGCGCTAGGACCTCAGGAAGAGATACGCAGTATTTT. Translated, it gives CASARTSGRDTQYF.